This TCR beta chain was profiled in a study of early T cells in non-severe SARS-CoV-2 infection. TCRdb reprocessed the 5' RACE reads with MiXCR, giving one entry per CDR3 protein. The sample shows tens of thousands of distinct CDR3 sequences, 5.5% to 7.5% of them seen only once. Study findings and constraints: Missing private and CD4 specificities, VDJdb matching favored anti-spike CD8 responses.

A remark on this clonotype: Its matching antigen is unknown.

Germline-derived CDR1 and CDR2 are DFQATT and SNEGSKA (reference sequence). V shed 0 bases and J shed 5 bases, with 4 bases lying between them. This CDR3 region has 12 residues. The TCR originated in an adult who was a healthcare worker with PCR-confirmed SARS-CoV-2 infection or an uninfected control (not recorded which). The genes are TRBV20-1 and TRBJ2-2; D gene ambiguous. Source material: whole blood. The CDR3 is CSARDITGELFF. DNA for the CDR3: TGCAGTGCTAGAGACATTACCGGGGAGCTGTTTTTT.